This is a list of T cell receptor beta chains from one sample in a study of blood T cell repertoires in COVID-19. Clones were read by immunoSEQ multiplex PCR, and TCRdb kept only the in-frame ones, dropping some. The top ten hold around 0.53% of the sample, which has under 200,000 clones, 90% seen once. Sequencing used peripheral blood. The receptors derive from a man in his fifties or sixties with acute or convalescent COVID-19. The CDR3 runs from the conserved cysteine through the conserved F or W. Each record gives: CDR3 protein, CDR3 DNA, D gene, J gene, V gene, clone size. A D gene is named only where the DNA matches it firmly. Size is omitted from some rows. Given values are once, few, many or a class for expanded clones.

CASSALARDNEQFF	TGTGCCAGCAGTGCCTTAGCGCGGGACAATGAGCAGTTCTTC	NA	TRBJ2-1	TRBV2	once
CASSLLRVGRYGYTF	TGTGCCAGCAGTTTACTCAGGGTAGGAAGGTATGGCTACACCTTC	NA	TRBJ1-2	TRBV28	NA
CASSTGENTEAFF	TGTGCCAGCTCTACGGGGGAGAACACTGAAGCTTTCTTT	NA	TRBJ1-1	TRBV18	NA
CASSQAGEGAEQFF	TGTGCCAGCAGCCAAGCGGGAGAGGGGGCTGAGCAGTTCTTC	NA	TRBJ2-1	TRBV3-1/TRBV3-2	once
CASSSGQGMTEQFF	TGTGCCAGCAGTTCGGGACAGGGGATGACCGAGCAGTTCTTC	TRBD1	TRBJ2-1	TRBV27	NA
CASSGETGNNEQFF	TGTGCCAGCAGCGGAGAGACAGGGAACAATGAGCAGTTCTTC	TRBD1	TRBJ2-1	TRBV7-2	NA
CASSGGTWYQPQHF	TGTGCCAGCAGCGGGGGGACGTGGTATCAGCCCCAGCATTTT	NA	TRBJ1-5	TRBV6-5	NA
CASSQEVGRMNTEAFF	TGCGCCAGCAGCCAAGAAGTTGGTAGAATGAACACTGAAGCTTTCTTT	NA	TRBJ1-1	TRBV4-3	NA
CASSVPQSTGELFF	TGTGCCAGCAGTGTACCACAGAGCACCGGGGAGCTGTTTTTT	NA	TRBJ2-2	TRBV28	NA
CASSAPEAGTQETQYF	TGTGCCAGCAGTGCCCCTGAGGCGGGGACCCAAGAGACCCAGTACTTC	NA	TRBJ2-5	TRBV25-1	NA
CSVLGITGQGPSGQETQYF	TGCAGCGTTTTGGGCATCACGGGACAGGGGCCTAGCGGGCAAGAGACCCAGTACTTC	TRBD1	TRBJ2-5	TRBV29-1	NA
CASSFTGRSNYGYTF	TGTGCCAGCAGTTTCACGGGAAGAAGCAACTATGGCTACACCTTC	NA	TRBJ1-2	TRBV27	NA
CAWSEREEQYF	TGTGCCTGGAGCGAAAGGGAGGAGCAGTACTTC	NA	TRBJ2-7	TRBV30	once
CASSSRLADTQYF	TGTGCTAGCAGTTCCCGACTGGCAGATACGCAGTATTTT	NA	TRBJ2-3	TRBV7-7	NA
CATPGSTNTGELFF	TGTGCCACCCCAGGGTCTACGAACACCGGGGAGCTGTTTTTT	NA	TRBJ2-2	TRBV19	NA
CASNGGRNSPLHF	TGTGCCAGCAACGGGGGTCGGAATTCACCCCTCCACTTT	NA	TRBJ1-6	TRBV7-9	NA
CASSFIDYGYTF	TGTGCCAGCAGCTTTATTGACTATGGCTACACCTTC	NA	TRBJ1-2	TRBV7-2	NA
CASSLARGPYNEQFF	TGTGCCAGCAGCTTAGCGCGCGGGCCCTACAATGAGCAGTTCTTC	NA	TRBJ2-1	TRBV7-9	NA
CASSTGDRRTGELFF	TGTGCCAGTAGTACGGGGGACAGGAGGACCGGGGAGCTGTTTTTT	TRBD1	TRBJ2-2	TRBV19	NA
CASRVPTGGGYEQYF	TGTGCCAGCAGAGTTCCTACAGGGGGCGGGTACGAGCAGTACTTC	TRBD1	TRBJ2-7	TRBV5-8	NA
CASSLYSPGELFF	TGTGCCAGCAGTTTATACTCCCCCGGGGAGCTGTTTTTT	NA	TRBJ2-2	TRBV28	NA
CASSSPREANEQFF	TGTGCCAGTAGTTCGCCGCGAGAGGCCAATGAGCAGTTCTTC	NA	TRBJ2-1	TRBV19	NA
CASSLGSGARKLFF	TGTGCCAGCAGCTTAGGGTCAGGGGCCCGGAAACTGTTTTTT	NA	TRBJ1-4	TRBV11-2	NA
CASSALAGGHYEQYF	TGTGCCAGCAGCGCCCTAGCGGGAGGTCACTACGAGCAGTACTTC	TRBD2	TRBJ2-7	TRBV9	NA